The 20 T cell receptor beta chains in this list originate from one sample, sequenced in a study of blood T cell repertoires in COVID-19. Produced via immunoSEQ multiplex PCR; TCRdb's table is partial and in-frame only. The sample contains over 250,000 clones, around nine tenths of which appear only once. Sequencing was carried out using peripheral blood. Every receptor here comes from an older woman with acute or convalescent COVID-19.

V and J are TRBV7-2 and TRBJ2-1; TRBD2 is a possible D gene (5 bases). V lost 1 base, J lost 9 bases, and 19 bases lay in between. Germline values: CDR1 SGHTA, CDR2 FQGNSA. CDR3 size: 16 residues. The CDR3: CASSLGPSGVDGEQFF. For the CDR3, the DNA is TGTGCCAGCAGCTTAGGACCGAGCGGAGTGGATGGTGAGCAGTTCTTC.

The chain uses TRBV18 and TRBJ1-2; 7 bases fit TRBD1. Germline V gives CDR1 KGHSH, CDR2 LQKENI. Trimming took 1 base from V and 1 from J; bases not matched to a gene: 9. The CDR3 spans 17 residues. The CDR3 nucleotides are TGTGCCAGCTCACCACGGGGACAGTCGACAGTTAACTATGGCTACACCTTC. This sequence encodes CASSPRGQSTVNYGYTF.

The gene calls are TRBV7-2 and TRBJ2-5; 9 bases are shared with TRBD1. Germline-derived CDR1 and CDR2 are SGHTA and FQGNSA. V lost 7 bases and J lost 3; bases outside the gene matches: 12. This CDR3 spans 16 amino acids. CDR3: CASTVNPGQGEETQYF. CDR3 nucleotide sequence: TGTGCCAGCACCGTGAATCCGGGACAGGGAGAAGAGACCCAGTACTTC.

V gene TRBV9 combines with J gene TRBJ2-7; 7 nucleotides line up with TRBD1. Trimming took 0 bases from V and 3 from J; bases not matched to a gene: 6. Germline CDR1 SGDLS, CDR2 YYNGEE. The CDR3 extends over 15 amino acids. The CDR3 nucleotides read TGTGCCAGCAGCGTAGGGGACAGCCTCTTCTACGAGCAGTACTTC. This translates into CASSVGDSLFYEQYF.

The rearrangement uses TRBV7-2 and TRBJ2-7; D perhaps matches TRBD1 (6 bases). There are 13 residues in the CDR3. Trimming removed 7 bases from V and 0 bases from J, with 10 bases in between. Germline V lookup: CDR1 SGHTA, CDR2 FQGNSA. The CDR3 sequence is CASKGVHSYEQYF. CDR3 DNA: TGTGCCAGCAAGGGGGTCCACTCCTACGAGCAGTACTTC.

The gene calls are TRBV9 and TRBJ2-2; D is unclear. The CDR3 sequence is 14 residues long. Deletions cut 0 bases from V and 1 base from J, with 4 bases between. From germline, CDR1 is SGDLS and CDR2 YYNGEE. CDR3 nucleotide sequence: TGTGCCAGCAGCGTAGTACAGAACACCGGGGAGCTGTTTTTT. Its translation is CASSVVQNTGELFF.

The rearrangement uses TRBV10-3 and TRBJ2-2; D may be TRBD1 (5 bases). The CDR3 runs 15 residues. Germline V CDR1 and CDR2: ENHRY, SYGVKD. Trimming left V 2 bases short and J 6 bases short, with 13 bases between. The CDR3 loop reads CAISEQGRIAGELFF. The CDR3 nucleotides read TGTGCCATCAGTGAGCAGGGAAGGATTGCCGGGGAGCTGTTTTTT.

The chain employs TRBV21-1 and TRBJ1-1. TRBV21-1 is described as a pseudogene. The CDR3 totals 14 residues. CDR3 DNA sequence: TGTGCCAGCCCGGGGGGGGACTTGAACACTGAAGCTTTCTTT. Translated: CASPGGDLNTEAFF.

The chain links TRBV27 to TRBJ2-7; D possibly corresponds to TRBD1 (6 bases). Germline values: CDR1 MNHEY, CDR2 SMNVEV (reference sequence). This CDR3 has 13 amino acids. V was clipped by 5 bases and J by 5 bases, with 13 bases between them. CDR3 amino acids: CASSPTGPHEQYF. Written as DNA, the CDR3 is TGTGCCAGCAGTCCAACAGGGCCCCACGAGCAGTACTTC.

The chain carries TRBV27 and TRBJ1-3, with D perhaps TRBD1 (5 bases). V lost 2 bases and J lost 0, with 14 bases in between. CDR1 and CDR2 from the germline V gene are MNHEY and SMNVEV (reference sequence). This CDR3 is built from 17 residues. CDR3 nucleotide sequence: TGTGCCAGCAGTTTAAGAGGTGGGGCCAGCTCTGGAAACACCATATATTTT. As protein: CASSLRGGASSGNTIYF.

The rearrangement joins TRBV6-1 to TRBJ1-6; the D is unclear. Germline-derived CDR1 and CDR2 are MNHNS and SASEGT. The CDR3 loop spans 15 amino acids. V shed 1 base and J shed 9 bases, with 13 bases lying between them. In DNA form, the CDR3 reads TGTGCCAGCAGTGAAGGCCCTCTCGGGGTTTCACCCCTCCACTTT. This codes for CASSEGPLGVSPLHF.

The rearrangement uses TRBV5-6 and TRBJ2-7, with D perhaps TRBD2 (5 bases). The V end was cut by 5 bases, the J end by 2 bases, with 14 bases between. The CDR3 runs to 14 residues. Germline loops: CDR1 SGHDT, CDR2 YYEEEE. The CDR3 DNA is TGTGCCAGCAGGCAAGGCGGGTACACCTACGAGCAGTACTTC. Protein sequence: CASRQGGYTYEQYF.

V usage is TRBV13 and J usage is TRBJ1-2, with D perhaps matching TRBD1 (5 bases). This CDR3 is 15 amino acids long. Germline V CDR1 and CDR2: PRHDT, FYEKMQ (reference sequence). Trimming removed 5 bases from V and 4 bases from J, with 17 bases in between. The CDR3 spells CASSLAGDGFYGYTF. CDR3 nucleotide sequence: TGTGCCAGCAGCCTCGCGGGGGATGGGTTCTATGGCTACACCTTC.

The chain has TRBV3-1 (or the pseudogene TRBV3-2) and TRBJ1-1; the D is unclear. Trimming removed 2 bases at V and 2 bases at J, with 6 bases between. The germline gives CDR1 LGHDT, CDR2 YNNKEL (reference sequence). The CDR3 is made up of 13 amino acids. CDR3 nucleotide sequence: TGTGCCAGCAGCCAAAAAACAAACACTGAAGCTTTCTTT. Its protein is CASSQKTNTEAFF.

The genes are TRBV11-2 and TRBJ2-5, with 8 bases matching TRBD2. The CDR3 has 16 amino acids. Germline CDR1 is SGHAT and CDR2 is FQNNGV. Trimming at V came to 5 bases and at J to 5 bases, leaving 13 bases not matched to a gene. CDR3 amino acids: CASSPYQAGAMETQYF. CDR3 nucleotides: TGTGCCAGCAGCCCCTACCAAGCGGGGGCAATGGAGACCCAGTACTTC. The full variable domain, in which reference TRBV11-2 and TRBJ2-5 provide the parts outside the CDR3, is EAGVAQSPRYKIIEKRQSVAFWCNPISGHATLYWYQQILGQGPKLLIQFQNNGVVDDSQLPKDRFSAERLKGVDSTLKIQPAKLEDSAVYLCASSPYQAGAMETQYFGPGTRLLVL.

The chain combines TRBV2 with TRBJ1-2, with TRBD1 matching 8 bases. Germline V gives CDR1 SNHLY, CDR2 FYNNEI. The CDR3 has 15 residues. V shed 6 bases, J shed 3 bases, and the junction held 9 bases outside the gene matches. The CDR3, as DNA: TGTGCCAGCAGGGTTGGACAGGGCGGGCACTATGGCTACACCTTC. This translates into CASRVGQGGHYGYTF.

A single count supports this clone. The chain combines TRBV27 with TRBJ2-2, with 8 bases matching TRBD2. The J segment lost 2 bases and the V segment lost 5 bases, leaving 10 bases of the junction unmatched. Germline V gene lookup returns CDR1 MNHEY and CDR2 SMNVEV (reference sequence). This CDR3 spans 17 amino acids. CDR3 nucleotides: TGTGCCAGCAGTGACCAACCGGGGGGGGCCAACACCGGGGAGCTGTTTTTT. Its translation: CASSDQPGGANTGELFF.

This chain joins TRBV9 and TRBJ2-1, with 7 positions matching TRBD2. CDR3 size: 15 residues. V shed 0 bases, J shed 7 bases, and the junction held 7 bases outside the gene matches. Germline V gives CDR1 SGDLS, CDR2 YYNGEE. CDR3 amino acids: CASSVVAGVGNEQFF. In nucleotides, the CDR3 is TGTGCCAGCAGCGTAGTTGCGGGGGTCGGGAATGAGCAGTTCTTC. The full variable domain, in which reference TRBV9 and TRBJ2-1 provide the parts outside the CDR3, is DSGVTQTPKHLITATGQRVTLRCSPRSGDLSVYWYQQSLDQGLQFLIQYYNGEERAKGNILERFSAQQFPDLHSELNLSSLELGDSALYFCASSVVAGVGNEQFFGPGTRLTVL.

The V gene is TRBV6-2 or TRBV6-3, the J gene TRBJ1-5; TRBD1 agrees at 9 bases. The CDR3 contains 16 residues. CDR1 MNHEY and CDR2 SVGEGT come from the germline V gene. V dropped 4 bases and J dropped 2; count of bases not matched to a gene: 6. The CDR3 DNA reads TGTGCCAGCAGTTCGGGACAGGGTTTTGGCAATCAGCCCCAGCATTTT. This translates into CASSSGQGFGNQPQHF.

The chain combines TRBV7-2 with TRBJ2-2; D is undetermined. V was clipped by 1 base and J by 8 bases, with 14 bases between them. The CDR3 is 15 residues long. Germline CDR1 reads SGHTA; CDR2 reads FQGNSA. CDR3 sequence reads: CASSLVVNSLGELFF. CDR3 in DNA: TGTGCCAGCAGCTTAGTAGTCAACAGCTTAGGGGAGCTGTTTTTT.